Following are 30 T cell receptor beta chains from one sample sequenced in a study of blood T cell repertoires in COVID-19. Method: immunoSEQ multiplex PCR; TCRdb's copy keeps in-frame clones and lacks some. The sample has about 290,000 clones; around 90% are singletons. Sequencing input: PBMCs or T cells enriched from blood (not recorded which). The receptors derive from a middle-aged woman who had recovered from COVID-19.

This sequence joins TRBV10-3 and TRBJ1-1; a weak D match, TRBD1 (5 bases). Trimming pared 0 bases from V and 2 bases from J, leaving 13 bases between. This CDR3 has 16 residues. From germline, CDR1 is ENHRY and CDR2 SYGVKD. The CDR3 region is CAISESLQGSNTEAFF. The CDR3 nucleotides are TGTGCCATCAGTGAGTCCCTCCAGGGCAGTAACACTGAAGCTTTCTTT.

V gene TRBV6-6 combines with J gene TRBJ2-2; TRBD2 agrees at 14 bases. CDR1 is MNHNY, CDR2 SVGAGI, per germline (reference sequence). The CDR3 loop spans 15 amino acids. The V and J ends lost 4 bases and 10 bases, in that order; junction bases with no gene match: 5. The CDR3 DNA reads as TGTGCCAGCAGTTGGACTAGCGGGGGGTTCGCGGAGCTGTTTTTT. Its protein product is CASSWTSGGFAELFF.

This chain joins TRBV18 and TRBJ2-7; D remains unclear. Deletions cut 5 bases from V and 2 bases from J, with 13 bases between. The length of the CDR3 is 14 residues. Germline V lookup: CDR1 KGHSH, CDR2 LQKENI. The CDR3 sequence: CASSSTTEAYEQYF. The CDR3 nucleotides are TGTGCCAGCTCATCGACCACAGAAGCCTACGAGCAGTACTTC.

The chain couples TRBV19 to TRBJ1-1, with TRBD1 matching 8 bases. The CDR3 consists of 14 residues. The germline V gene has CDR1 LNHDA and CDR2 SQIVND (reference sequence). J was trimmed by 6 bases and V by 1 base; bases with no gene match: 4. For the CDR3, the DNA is TGTGCCAGTAGTATAGGTGGACAGGGCGCTGAAGCTTTCTTT. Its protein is CASSIGGQGAEAFF.

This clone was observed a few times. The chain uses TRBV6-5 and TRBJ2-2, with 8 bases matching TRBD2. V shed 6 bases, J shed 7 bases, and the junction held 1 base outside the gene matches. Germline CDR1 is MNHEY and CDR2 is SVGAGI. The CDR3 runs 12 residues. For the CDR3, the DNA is TGTGCCAGCAGGCGGGGGGTCGGGGAGCTGTTTTTT. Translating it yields CASRRGVGELFF.

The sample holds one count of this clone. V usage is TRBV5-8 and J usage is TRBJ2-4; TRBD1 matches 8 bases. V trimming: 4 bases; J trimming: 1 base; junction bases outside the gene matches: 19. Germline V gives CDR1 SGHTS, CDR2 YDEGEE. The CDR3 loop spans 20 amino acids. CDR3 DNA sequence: TGTGCCAGCAGCCCCGGGTCGTCAGGGGGCTGGAGTGCGGCCAAAAACATTCAGTACTTC. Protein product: CASSPGSSGGWSAAKNIQYF.

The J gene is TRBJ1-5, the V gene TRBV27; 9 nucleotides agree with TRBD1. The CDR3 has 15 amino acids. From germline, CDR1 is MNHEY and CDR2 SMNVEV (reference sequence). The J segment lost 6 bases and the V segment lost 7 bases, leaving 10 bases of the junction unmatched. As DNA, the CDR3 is TGTGCCAGCAAACCTCTTACAGGGGGCGGTCAGCCCCAGCATTTT. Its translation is CASKPLTGGGQPQHF.

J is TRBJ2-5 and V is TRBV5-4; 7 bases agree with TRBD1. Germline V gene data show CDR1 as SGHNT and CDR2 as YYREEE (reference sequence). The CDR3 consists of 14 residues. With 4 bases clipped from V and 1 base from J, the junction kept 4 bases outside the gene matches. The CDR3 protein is CASSPGDSQETQYF. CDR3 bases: TGTGCCAGCAGCCCCGGGGACAGCCAAGAGACCCAGTACTTC.

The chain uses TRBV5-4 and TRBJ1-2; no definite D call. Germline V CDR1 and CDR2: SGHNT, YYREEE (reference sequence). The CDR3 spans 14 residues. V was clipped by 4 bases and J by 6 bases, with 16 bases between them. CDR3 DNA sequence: TGTGCCAGCAGCGCAGGCCAGCTGGGTCATGGCTACACCTTC. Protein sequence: CASSAGQLGHGYTF. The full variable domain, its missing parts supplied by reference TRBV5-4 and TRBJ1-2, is ETGVTQSPTHLIKTRGQQVTLRCSSQSGHNTVSWYQQALGQGPQFIFQYYREEENGRGNFPPRFSGLQFPNYSSELNVNALELDDSALYLCASSAGQLGHGYTFGSGTRLTVV.

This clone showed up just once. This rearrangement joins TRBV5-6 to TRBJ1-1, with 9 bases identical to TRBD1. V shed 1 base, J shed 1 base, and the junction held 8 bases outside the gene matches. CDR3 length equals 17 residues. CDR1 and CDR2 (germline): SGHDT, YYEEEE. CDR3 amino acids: CASSLTGGIPKNTEAFF. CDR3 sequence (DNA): TGTGCCAGCAGCTTGACAGGGGGCATACCTAAGAACACTGAAGCTTTCTTT.

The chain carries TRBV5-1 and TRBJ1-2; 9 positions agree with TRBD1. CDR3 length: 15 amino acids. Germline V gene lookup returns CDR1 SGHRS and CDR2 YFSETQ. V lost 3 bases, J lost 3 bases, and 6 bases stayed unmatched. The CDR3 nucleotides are TGCGCCAGCAGCTACAGGGGGCGCATGGACTATGGCTACACCTTC. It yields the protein CASSYRGRMDYGYTF.

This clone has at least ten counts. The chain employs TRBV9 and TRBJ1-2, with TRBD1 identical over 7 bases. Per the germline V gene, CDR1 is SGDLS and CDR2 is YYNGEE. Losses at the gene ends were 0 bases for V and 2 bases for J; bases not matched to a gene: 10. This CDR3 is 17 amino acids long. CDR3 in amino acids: CASSVVPGGLGNYGYTF. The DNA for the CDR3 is TGTGCCAGCAGCGTAGTACCAGGGGGTCTGGGGAACTATGGCTACACCTTC.

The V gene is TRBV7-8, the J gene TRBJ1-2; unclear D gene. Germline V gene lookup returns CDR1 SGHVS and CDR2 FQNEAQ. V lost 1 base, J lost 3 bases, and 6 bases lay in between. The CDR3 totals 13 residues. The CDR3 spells CASSLERDYGYTF. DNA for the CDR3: TGTGCCAGCAGCTTAGAGAGGGACTATGGCTACACCTTC.

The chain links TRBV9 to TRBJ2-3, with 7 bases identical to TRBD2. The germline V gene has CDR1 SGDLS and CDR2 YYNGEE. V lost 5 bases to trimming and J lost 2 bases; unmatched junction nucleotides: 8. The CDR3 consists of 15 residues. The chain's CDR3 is CASSAIAGFTDTQYF. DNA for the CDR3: TGTGCCAGCAGTGCCATAGCGGGCTTCACAGATACGCAGTATTTT.

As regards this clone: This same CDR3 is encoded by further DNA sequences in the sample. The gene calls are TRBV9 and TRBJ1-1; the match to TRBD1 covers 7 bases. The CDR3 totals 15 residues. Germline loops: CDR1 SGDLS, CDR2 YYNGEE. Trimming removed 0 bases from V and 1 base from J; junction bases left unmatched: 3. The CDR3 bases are TGTGCCAGCAGCGTAGCAGGGGGGCGGAACACTGAAGCTTTCTTT. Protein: CASSVAGGRNTEAFF. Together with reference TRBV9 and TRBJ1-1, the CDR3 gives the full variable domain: DSGVTQTPKHLITATGQRVTLRCSPRSGDLSVYWYQQSLDQGLQFLIQYYNGEERAKGNILERFSAQQFPDLHSELNLSSLELGDSALYFCASSVAGGRNTEAFFGQGTRLTVV.

In nucleotides, the CDR3 is TGCAGCGTTGCGGGGACTAACTACAATGAGCAGTTCTTC. Residues: CSVAGTNYNEQFF. The chain employs TRBV29-1 and TRBJ2-1; 7 bases agree with TRBD2. This CDR3 region has 13 residues. V dropped 4 bases and J dropped 3; count of bases not matched to a gene: 3. Per germline, CDR1 SQVTM and CDR2 ANQGSEA.

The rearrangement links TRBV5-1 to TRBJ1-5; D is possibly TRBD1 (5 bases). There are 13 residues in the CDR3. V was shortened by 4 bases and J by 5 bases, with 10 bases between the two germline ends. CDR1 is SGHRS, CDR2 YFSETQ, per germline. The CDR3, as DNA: TGCGCCAGCAGCGTTCGGGGGGATCAGCCCCAGCATTTT. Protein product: CASSVRGDQPQHF.

CDR3 loop: CASSSGRGGVNLNTEAFF. In nucleotides, the CDR3 is TGCGCCAGCAGTTCGGGACGAGGGGGGGTGAACCTGAACACTGAAGCTTTCTTT. This chain uses TRBV5-1 with TRBJ1-1; TRBD1 might be the D (6 bases). Germline V gives CDR1 SGHRS, CDR2 YFSETQ. Trimming removed 5 bases from V and 0 bases from J, with 23 bases in between. This CDR3 is built from 18 residues.

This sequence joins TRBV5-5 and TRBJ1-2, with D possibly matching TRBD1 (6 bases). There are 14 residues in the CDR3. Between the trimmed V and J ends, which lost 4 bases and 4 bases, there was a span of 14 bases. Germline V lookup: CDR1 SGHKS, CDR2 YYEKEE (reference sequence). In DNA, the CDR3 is TGTGCCAGCAGCCCTGGGACACCCGGCTATGGCTACACCTTC. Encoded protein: CASSPGTPGYGYTF.

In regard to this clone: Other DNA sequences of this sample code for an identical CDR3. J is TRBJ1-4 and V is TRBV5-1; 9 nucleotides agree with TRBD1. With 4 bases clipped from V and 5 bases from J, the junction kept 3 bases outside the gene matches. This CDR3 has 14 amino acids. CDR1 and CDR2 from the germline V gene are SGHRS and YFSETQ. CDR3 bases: TGCGCCAGCAGCCTGGGGACAGGGAATGAAAAACTGTTTTTT. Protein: CASSLGTGNEKLFF.

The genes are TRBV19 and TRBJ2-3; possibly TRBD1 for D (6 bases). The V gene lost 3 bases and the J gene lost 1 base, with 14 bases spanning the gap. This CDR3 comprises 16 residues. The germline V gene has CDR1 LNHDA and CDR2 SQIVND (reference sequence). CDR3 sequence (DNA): TGTGCCAGTAGTATGGGCCTCAGGGGTGGCACAGATACGCAGTATTTT. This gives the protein CASSMGLRGGTDTQYF.

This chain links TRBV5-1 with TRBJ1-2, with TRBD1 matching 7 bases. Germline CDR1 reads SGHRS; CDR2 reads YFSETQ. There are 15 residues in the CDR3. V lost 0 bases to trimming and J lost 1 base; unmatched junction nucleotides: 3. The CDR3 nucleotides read TGCGCCAGCAGCTTGGTGGCAGGGGGTAACTATGGCTACACCTTC. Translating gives CASSLVAGGNYGYTF.

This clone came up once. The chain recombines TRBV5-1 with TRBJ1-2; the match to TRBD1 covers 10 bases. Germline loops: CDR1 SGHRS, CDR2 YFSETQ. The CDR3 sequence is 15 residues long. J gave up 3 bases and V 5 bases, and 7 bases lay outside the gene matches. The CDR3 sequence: CASSRQGAPDYGYTF. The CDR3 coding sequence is TGCGCCAGCAGTAGACAGGGGGCGCCCGACTATGGCTACACCTTC.

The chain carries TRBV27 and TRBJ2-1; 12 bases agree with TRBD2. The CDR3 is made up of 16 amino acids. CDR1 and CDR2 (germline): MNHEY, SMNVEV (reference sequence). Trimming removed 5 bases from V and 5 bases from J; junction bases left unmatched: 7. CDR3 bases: TGTGCCAGCAGTCCTCGGCTAGCGGGAGGGGACAATGAGCAGTTCTTC. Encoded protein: CASSPRLAGGDNEQFF.

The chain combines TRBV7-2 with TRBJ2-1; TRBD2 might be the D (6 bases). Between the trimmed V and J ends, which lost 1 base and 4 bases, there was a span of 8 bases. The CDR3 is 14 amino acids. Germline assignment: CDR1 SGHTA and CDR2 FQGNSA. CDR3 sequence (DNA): TGTGCCAGCAGCTTAGGGCTAGCGTACAATGAGCAGTTCTTC. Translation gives CASSLGLAYNEQFF.

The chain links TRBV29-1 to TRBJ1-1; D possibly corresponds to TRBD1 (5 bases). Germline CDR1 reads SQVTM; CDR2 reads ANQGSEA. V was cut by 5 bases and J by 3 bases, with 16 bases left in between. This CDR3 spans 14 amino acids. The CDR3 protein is CSVKGLRTDTEAFF. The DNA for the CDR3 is TGCAGCGTTAAGGGACTACGCACGGACACTGAAGCTTTCTTT.

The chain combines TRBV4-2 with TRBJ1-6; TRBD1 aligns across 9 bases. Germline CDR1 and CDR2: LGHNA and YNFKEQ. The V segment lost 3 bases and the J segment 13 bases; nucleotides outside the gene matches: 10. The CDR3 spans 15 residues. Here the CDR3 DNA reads TGTGCCAGCAGCCACGGACAGGGGCCGGTCGTCCCCCTCCACTTT. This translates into CASSHGQGPVVPLHF.

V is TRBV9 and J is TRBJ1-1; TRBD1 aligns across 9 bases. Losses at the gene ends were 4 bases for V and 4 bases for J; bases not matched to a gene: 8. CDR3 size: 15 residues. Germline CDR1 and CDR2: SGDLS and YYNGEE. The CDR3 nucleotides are TGTGCCAGCAGCCGGACAGGGGTATCCCCCACTGAAGCTTTCTTT. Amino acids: CASSRTGVSPTEAFF.

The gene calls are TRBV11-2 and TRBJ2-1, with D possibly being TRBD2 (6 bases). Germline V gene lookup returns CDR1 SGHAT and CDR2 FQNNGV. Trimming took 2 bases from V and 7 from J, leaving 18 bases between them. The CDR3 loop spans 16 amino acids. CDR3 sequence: CASSLSLGRTKNEQFF. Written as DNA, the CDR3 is TGTGCCAGCAGCTTAAGCCTAGGGAGGACCAAAAATGAGCAGTTCTTC.

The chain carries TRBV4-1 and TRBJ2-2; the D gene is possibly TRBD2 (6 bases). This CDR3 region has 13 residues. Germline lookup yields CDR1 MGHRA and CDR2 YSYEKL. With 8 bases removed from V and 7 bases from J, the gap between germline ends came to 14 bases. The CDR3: CASGATGDGELFF. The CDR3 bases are TGCGCCAGCGGGGCGACGGGGGACGGGGAGCTGTTTTTT.